This T cell receptor (beta chain) is from a study of metastatic and nonmetastatic thyroid tumors. As for the study in general: Malignant thyroid and benign thyroid patients provided blood and tumor or nodule tissue whose repertoires were compared.

TCRdb re-called clones from the PCR reads using MiXCR. The sample carries about 30,000 clones, 16% recorded once. Only a few counts were recorded for this clone. Just one base apart from a much larger clone, this may be a read error. The CDR3 totals 13 residues. In germline, CDR1 is DFQATT, CDR2 SNEGSKA (reference sequence). Nobody among the patients had been given any treatment before thyroid surgery. The source material was blood. V and J are TRBV20-1 and TRBJ2-4; TRBD2 matches 14 bases. The receptor comes from a female donor with papillary thyroid cancer or a benign thyroid nodule (not recorded which). Some clones in this sample may be carry-over from other donors' samples. CDR3 nucleotides: TGCAGTGCGGGGACTAGCGGGGGTAACATTAAGTACTTC. Residues: CSAGTSGGNIKYF.